This T cell receptor beta chain was recovered during a study of response to subunit inactivated influenza vaccine listed by TCRdb under 2018. For the study in its entirety: The study used deep quantitative T cell receptor repertoire profiling to track responses to a trivalent subunit inactivated influenza vaccine. What the work shows at the level of the full study, not this receptor alone: According to the authors, only a limited number of new T cells may be recruited by each seasonal influenza vaccination.

There are a few counts of this clonotype. The specificity of this receptor is unknown. No qualities accompany the bases; no much larger clone lies one base away. The CDR3 spans 17 residues, from the cysteine through the phenylalanine. The CDR3 DNA has 51 bases and is translated from base 1. V is trimmed back by 0 bases and J by 3 bases, and the junction contains 9 bases that no gene match accounts for. CDR1 and CDR2 are drawn from the germline V gene: LGHNA, YSLEER. The library was prepared using RT-PCR. Reads for this sample came from an Illumina HiSeq 2500. Starting from the raw public reads, TCRdb applied fastp trimming at Q25, assembled clones with MiXCR and retained in-frame beta chains. For every CDR3 protein sequence, its rows merge into one entry that carries the most common genes and DNA. Here the sample has some 850,000 distinct CDR3 sequences; roughly 18% occur a single time. Roughly 11% of the sample goes to the ten largest clones.

Here the chain combines TRBV4-3 and TRBJ2-7; TRBD2 agrees with 9 junctional bases. Sample: PBMCs from blood, taken 4 to 6 days after vaccination. This receptor was taken from a man aged 50 to 60 who received an inactivated influenza vaccine. Donor details come from another sample of the same person, matched by shared clones. CDR3 reads: CASSQDVSGRGGYEQYF. Read as DNA, the sequence is TGCGCCAGCAGCCAAGATGTTAGCGGGAGAGGTGGCTACGAGCAGTACTTC.